A single sample is the source of the 20 T cell receptor beta chains below, sequenced in a study of shared clonotypes between healthy human individuals. Terminally differentiated effector memory CD45RA+ cells were excluded from the naive CD8 cells, which were CD45RO-negative and positively selected for CCR7. Assay: immunoSEQ multiplex PCR; the TCRdb copy retains only in-frame clones and omits some. The repertoire includes about 2.1 million clones, just over 90% of them detected once, and approximately 1.6% sits in the top ten. The sequencing sample was made of naive CD8+ T cells from PBMCs. These receptors came from a man aged 18 to 29 in good health. Some clones in this sample may be carry-over from other donors' samples.

This CDR3 is CASGAGTGTGNEQFF. CDR3 in DNA: TGCGCCAGCGGGGCCGGGACAGGGACGGGTAATGAGCAGTTCTTC. J is TRBJ2-1 and V is TRBV5-1; 9 nucleotides align to TRBD1. V was clipped by 7 bases and J by 7 bases; unmatched bases: 12. The germline CDR1 and CDR2 sequences are SGHRS and YFSETQ. This CDR3 is built from 15 residues.

This chain connects TRBV6-6 to TRBJ2-2; possibly TRBD1 for D (5 bases). With 3 bases removed from V and 4 bases from J, the gap between germline ends came to 12 bases. CDR3 length: 15 amino acids. CDR1 is MNHNY, CDR2 SVGAGI, per germline (reference sequence). In DNA, the CDR3 is TGTGCCAGCAGTTATTCAGGGATAGGCACCGGGGAGCTGTTTTTT. Translated: CASSYSGIGTGELFF.

This clone was seen only once. This sample includes further DNA sequences coding for the same CDR3. V is TRBV9 and J is TRBJ2-1, with D maybe TRBD1 (6 bases). Germline V gene sequence: CDR1 SGDLS, CDR2 YYNGEE. V was cut by 0 bases and J by 2 bases, with 6 bases left in between. The CDR3 runs to 14 residues. Here the CDR3 reads CASSVGTAYNEQFF. CDR3 bases: TGTGCCAGCAGCGTAGGGACAGCCTACAATGAGCAGTTCTTC.

The chain employs TRBV27 and TRBJ1-2, with 9 bases matching TRBD1. The germline gives CDR1 MNHEY, CDR2 SMNVEV (reference sequence). The V gene end was trimmed by 6 bases and the J gene end by 2 bases; junction bases not matched to a gene: 7. The CDR3 is 15 amino acids. CDR3 bases: TGTGCCAGCAGCCCCGTGGGGACAGGGAACTATGGCTACACCTTC. Translated: CASSPVGTGNYGYTF.

This clone was counted once. The chain has TRBV6-5 and TRBJ2-3; the D is unclear. Per the germline V gene, CDR1 is MNHEY and CDR2 is SVGAGI. V was trimmed by 6 bases and J by 2 bases, leaving 9 bases between them. The CDR3 runs 13 residues. The CDR3 nucleotides are TGTGCCAGCAGCCAAATATTCACAGATACGCAGTATTTT. Its protein product is CASSQIFTDTQYF.

The rearrangement uses TRBV19 and TRBJ2-3; D might be TRBD1 (7 bases). Trimming shortened V by 7 bases and J by 4 bases, and 18 bases separated the two germline ends. Germline CDR1 LNHDA, CDR2 SQIVND (reference sequence). The CDR3 contains 15 residues. CDR3 nucleotides: TGTGCCAGTAACGCAAGAGGGGGGACAGCAGATACGCAGTATTTT. Protein sequence: CASNARGGTADTQYF. Looking up the rest from reference TRBV19 and TRBJ2-3 gives the full variable domain: DGGITQSPKYLFRKEGQNVTLSCEQNLNHDAMYWYRQDPGQGLRLIYYSQIVNDFQKGDIAEGYSVSREKKESFPLTVTSAQKNPTAFYLCASNARGGTADTQYFGPGTRLTVL.

The chain recombines TRBV6-1 with TRBJ2-7, with D uncertain. V lost 4 bases to trimming and J lost 2 bases, with 9 bases between them. Germline V gene sequence: CDR1 MNHNS, CDR2 SASEGT. CDR3 length: 13 amino acids. CDR3 bases: TGTGCCAGCAGTGCAGGCGTCCCCTACGAGCAGTACTTC. Protein sequence: CASSAGVPYEQYF.

The chain uses TRBV29-1 and TRBJ1-2, with TRBD1 identical over 7 bases. Trimming removed 4 bases from V and 4 bases from J; junction bases left unmatched: 18. CDR1 is SQVTM, CDR2 ANQGSEA, per germline. This CDR3 spans 17 amino acids. CDR3 loop: CSVARDRQSPDFYGYTF. The DNA of the CDR3 is TGCAGCGTTGCCAGGGACAGACAAAGTCCGGACTTCTATGGCTACACCTTC. Looking up the rest from reference TRBV29-1 and TRBJ1-2 gives the full variable domain: SAVISQKPSRDICQRGTSLTIQCQVDSQVTMMFWYRQQPGQSLTLIATANQGSEATYESGFVIDKFPISRPNLTFSTLTVSNMSPEDSSIYLCSVARDRQSPDFYGYTFGSGTRLTVV.

The rearrangement uses TRBV4-1 and TRBJ2-1; no clear D gene. The CDR3 contains 13 residues. Trimming removed 1 base at V and 8 bases at J, with 9 bases between. Germline V gene lookup returns CDR1 MGHRA and CDR2 YSYEKL. The CDR3 nucleotides read TGCGCCAGCAGCCAAGTATCCAGCTATGAGCAGTTCTTC. Encoded protein: CASSQVSSYEQFF.

The J gene is TRBJ2-7, the V gene TRBV2; D is unresolved. Germline V gene sequence: CDR1 SNHLY, CDR2 FYNNEI. V shed 5 bases and J shed 0 bases, with 5 bases lying between them. This CDR3 has 12 amino acids. The chain's CDR3 is CASSIPSYEQYF. CDR3 DNA: TGTGCCAGCAGTATCCCCTCCTACGAGCAGTACTTC.

The J gene is TRBJ1-1, the V gene TRBV7-9; 7 bases align to TRBD1. CDR3 size: 16 residues. Germline V gene data show CDR1 as SEHNR and CDR2 as FQNEAQ (reference sequence). V was pared by 5 bases and J by 1 base, with 10 bases of the junction left unmatched. Written as DNA, the CDR3 is TGTGCCAGCAGCCCCCGACAGGGTAGGGAGAACACTGAAGCTTTCTTT. This translates into CASSPRQGRENTEAFF.

The chain couples TRBV28 to TRBJ1-1; TRBD1 agrees at 9 bases. The CDR3 is made up of 18 amino acids. Germline CDR1 and CDR2: MDHEN and SYDVKM. The trim removed 6 bases at V and 0 bases at J, leaving 14 bases unmatched. The CDR3 protein is CASSFTDWTGVMNTEAFF. The CDR3 DNA follows: TGTGCCAGCAGCTTCACCGATTGGACAGGGGTTATGAACACTGAAGCTTTCTTT. The full variable domain, with the rest looked up from reference TRBV28 and TRBJ1-1, is DVKVTQSSRYLVKRTGEKVFLECVQDMDHENMFWYRQDPGLGLRLIYFSYDVKMKEKGDIPEGYSVSREKKERFSLILESASTNQTSMYLCASSFTDWTGVMNTEAFFGQGTRLTVV.

The CDR3 bases are TGTGCCAGCAGCTTAGTTGGACAGACGAACACCGGGGAGCTGTTTTTT. Residues: CASSLVGQTNTGELFF. The V call is TRBV7-9, the J call TRBJ2-2; possible D gene TRBD1, 6 bases. CDR1 is SEHNR and CDR2 is FQNEAQ in the germline V gene (reference sequence). Trimming removed 1 base from V and 0 bases from J, with 9 bases in between. The CDR3 consists of 16 residues.

The CDR3 DNA reads TGTGCCAGCAGCTTAGATCGGGACAGAGCTAACTACGAGCAGTACTTC. Amino acids: CASSLDRDRANYEQYF. V is TRBV7-6 and J is TRBJ2-7; TRBD1 aligns across 7 bases. The CDR3 sequence is 16 residues long. CDR1 SGHVS and CDR2 FNYEAQ come from the germline V gene. V was clipped by 1 base and J by 3 bases; unmatched bases: 9.

J is TRBJ2-7 and V is TRBV2; 8 positions match TRBD1. With 3 bases clipped from V and 2 bases from J, the junction kept 6 bases outside the gene matches. Germline V CDR1 and CDR2: SNHLY, FYNNEI. This CDR3 is 15 amino acids long. CDR3 in DNA: TGTGCCAGCAGTGAGAGGACAGGGATCACCTACGAGCAGTACTTC. Amino acids: CASSERTGITYEQYF.

This rearrangement joins TRBV4-1 to TRBJ1-1; D gene uncertain. Trimming pared 0 bases from V and 1 base from J, leaving 9 bases between. The CDR3 length is 15 residues. Germline CDR1 MGHRA, CDR2 YSYEKL. CDR3 sequence: CASSQEERANTEAFF. CDR3 in DNA: TGCGCCAGCAGCCAAGAAGAAAGGGCGAACACTGAAGCTTTCTTT.

The rearrangement uses TRBV9 and TRBJ1-1, with D uncertain. With 0 bases removed from V and 3 bases from J, the gap between germline ends came to 6 bases. The CDR3 runs 13 residues. Germline-derived CDR1 and CDR2 are SGDLS and YYNGEE. The CDR3 DNA reads TGTGCCAGCAGCGTAGACGTGTACACTGAAGCTTTCTTT. Translation: CASSVDVYTEAFF. The complete variable domain, with remaining parts taken from reference TRBV9 and TRBJ1-1, reads DSGVTQTPKHLITATGQRVTLRCSPRSGDLSVYWYQQSLDQGLQFLIQYYNGEERAKGNILERFSAQQFPDLHSELNLSSLELGDSALYFCASSVDVYTEAFFGQGTRLTVV.

Concerning this clone itself: Other DNA sequences from this sample encode an identical CDR3 as well. CDR3 nucleotides: TGCGCCAGCAGCCAAGATAGAGGGGGCGGGACTGAAGCTTTCTTT. This sequence encodes CASSQDRGGGTEAFF. The chain is built from TRBV4-1 and TRBJ1-1; TRBD1 agrees at 7 bases. CDR3 length: 15 amino acids. Germline V gene sequence: CDR1 MGHRA, CDR2 YSYEKL. V shed 0 bases and J 5 bases; nucleotides not matched to a gene: 6.

The rearrangement links TRBV27 to TRBJ2-1; D gene uncertain. CDR1 is MNHEY and CDR2 is SMNVEV in the germline V gene (reference sequence). The length of the CDR3 is 13 residues. The V gene lost 2 bases and the J gene lost 12 bases, with 14 bases spanning the gap. CDR3 region: CASSLGRSSGQFF. For the CDR3, the DNA is TGTGCCAGCAGTTTAGGCCGGAGCTCCGGGCAGTTCTTC.

The V gene is TRBV29-1, the J gene TRBJ2-3, with a tentative D call TRBD2 (10 bases). V lost 0 bases to trimming and J lost 8 bases, with 24 bases between them. CDR1 and CDR2 (germline): SQVTM, ANQGSEA. This CDR3 is built from 17 residues. The CDR3 is CSVEDRGGLADRGTQYF. The CDR3 DNA is TGCAGCGTTGAAGATCGGGGTGGACTAGCGGACAGGGGTACGCAGTATTTT.